This T cell receptor beta chain originates from a study of CD8 T cells in Susac syndrome. About this clonotype: What it binds is unknown.

The CDR3 runs 13 residues. With 8 bases clipped from V and 2 bases from J, the junction kept 5 bases outside the gene matches. CDR1 and CDR2 from the germline V gene are SNHLY and FYNNEI. Reverse transcription of about 0.5 to 1 ug RNA used random hexamers. One entry per CDR3 protein, called by TCRdb with MiXCR from the immunoSEQ multiplex PCR reads. The sample contains about 150,000 distinct CDR3 sequences, approximately 95% of which appear only once. In contrast to the negatively isolated CD8+ and CD4+ T cells, TEMRA cells were FACS-enriched. Study conclusions and caveats: The CD4+ T cell repertoires that were profiled in Susac syndrome showed no clonal expansion.

V and J are TRBV2 and TRBJ2-7, with 8 bases matching TRBD1. Sample: CD4+ T cells from PBMCs. The clonotype comes from a human donor with Susac syndrome. Here the CDR3 DNA reads TGTGCCAGCGGGCAGGGGGCAGCCTACGAGCAGTACTTC. Its protein product is CASGQGAAYEQYF.